Listed below are T cell receptor beta chains from one sample, sequenced in a study of neurological immune-mediated disorders. Each CDR3 protein is one row after TCRdb ran MiXCR on the 5' RACE reads. The data contain tens of thousands of distinct CDR3 sequences, roughly a tenth of them singletons. What was sequenced was PBMCs. The receptor source for this set is a man aged 25-40 years in good health. CDR3s include the opening cysteine and the closing phenylalanine or tryptophan. A D gene is named only where the DNA matches it firmly. The listing skips clone size in some rows; elsewhere it reads once, few, many or a size class.

>TRBJ2-5|many|.|TRBV9
TGTGCCAGCAGCGTAGGACAGCTTGGGGAGACCCAGTACTTC
CASSVGQLGETQYF
>TRBJ1-6|.|.|TRBV18
TGTGCCAGCTCACCGTCGAGCAGGGGTGGATATAATTCACCCCTCCACTTT
CASSPSSRGGYNSPLHF
>TRBJ2-5|many|.|TRBV10-1
TGCGCCAGCAGTGAGGGGAGGCAAGAGACCCAGTACTTC
CASSEGRQETQYF
>TRBJ2-1|many|TRBD2|TRBV5-1
TGCGCCAGCAGCTTGGTCCTAGCGGGAGCGGGTGAGCAGTTCTTC
CASSLVLAGAGEQFF
>TRBJ2-3|many|.|TRBV11-2
TGTGCCAGCAGCGGCCGGGACTTAAGTCTCTCTAGCACAGATACGCAGTATTTT
CASSGRDLSLSSTDTQYF
>TRBJ2-3|many|TRBD2|TRBV7-2
TGTGCCAGCAGCTTCTTAGCGGGAGGCACAGATACGCAGTATTTT
CASSFLAGGTDTQYF
>TRBJ2-3|few|.|TRBV7-2
TGTGCCAGCAGCTTAGCCAGTCAGAATAGAGATACGCAGTATTTT
CASSLASQNRDTQYF
>TRBJ2-5|many|TRBD1|TRBV29-1
TGCAGCGTTGCAGGGGGCCCCCAAGAGACCCAGTACTTC
CSVAGGPQETQYF
>TRBJ2-7|many|.|TRBV5-1
TGCGCCAGCAGCGCAACAGGGATCGACGAGCAGTACTTC
CASSATGIDEQYF
>TRBJ1-1|many|.|TRBV15
TGTGCCACCAGCAGAGATAGGGGGGGGAGCACTGAAGCTTTCTTT
CATSRDRGGSTEAFF
>TRBJ1-2|many|.|TRBV5-6
TGTGCCAGCAGCCCCGACATATTCTATGGCTACACCTTC
CASSPDIFYGYTF
>TRBJ2-7|many|TRBD1|TRBV7-2
TGTGCCAGCAGCGAGGGGGCGATTGTCTACGAGCAGTACTTC
CASSEGAIVYEQYF
>TRBJ2-7|many|.|TRBV5-1
TGCGCCAGCAGCTTGGTCGAGGGCGAGCAGTACTTC
CASSLVEGEQYF
>TRBJ1-1|many|TRBD1|TRBV29-1
TGCAGCACACAGGCGGACAGGGGCACTGAAGCTTTCTTT
CSTQADRGTEAFF
>TRBJ2-1|.|.|TRBV5-1
TGCGCCAGCAGCTTAGGGGACTCATCGGTCTTC
CASSLGDSSVF
>TRBJ2-7|.|.|TRBV5-6
TGTGTCAGCAACCTCCGGGACAGCGGGAACTACGAGCAGTACTTC
CVSNLRDSGNYEQYF
>TRBJ2-1|.|.|TRBV3-1
TGTGCCAGCAGCCAAGGGAAGGATGAGCAGTTCTTC
CASSQGKDEQFF
>TRBJ1-1|many|TRBD1|TRBV15
TGTGCCACCAGCCCTCCGGGACAGGGAGGAACTGAAGCTTTCTTT
CATSPPGQGGTEAFF
>TRBJ1-3|.|.|TRBV6-6
TGTGCCAGCAGAAGGACAGATTCTGGAAACACCATATATTTT
CASRRTDSGNTIYF
>TRBJ2-7|many|TRBD1|TRBV27
TGTGCCAGCAGGTTAGGGACAGGGACCTTCTACGAGCAGTACTTC
CASRLGTGTFYEQYF
>TRBJ1-1|many|TRBD1|TRBV5-1
TGCGCCAGCAGCTACCAGGGGGGCATGAACACTGAAGCTTTCTTT
CASSYQGGMNTEAFF
>TRBJ2-7|few|TRBD1|TRBV12-3/TRBV12-4
TGTGCCAGCAGTTTTGGGACAGGAAACTACGAGCAGTACTTC
CASSFGTGNYEQYF
>TRBJ2-1|many|.|TRBV5-1
TGCGCCAGCAGAATTTCGGAGGGCCGGGGTGAGCAGTTCTTC
CASRISEGRGEQFF